This T cell receptor beta chain was observed in a study of beta chain features in type 1 diabetes. As concerns this clone: Its antigen is not known.

Notes on the study in general: Significant though moderate, a shortening of TCRB CDR3s appeared in all four CD4+ subsets of Type 1 diabetes patients. It was possible that PCR favored shorter templates, equally so in patients and controls.

Trimming pared 6 bases from V and 10 bases from J, leaving 12 bases between. Germline V gene lookup returns CDR1 SEHNR and CDR2 FQNEAQ (reference sequence). The CDR3 totals 11 residues. The sequenced template was cDNA made from the entire isolated RNA. The data were produced by immunoSEQ multiplex PCR, yet TCRdb's version contains in-frame clones alone and is incomplete. Among around 650,000 clones listed, roughly an eighth were seen once. Sequenced: naive CD4+ T cells from blood. The chain carries TRBV7-9 and TRBJ1-1; no firm D call. This clonotype originated in a man younger than 40 with type 1 diabetes. The CDR3: CASSSTDPAFF. CDR3 bases: TGTGCCAGCAGTTCTACAGATCCAGCTTTCTTT.